What follows are 27 T cell receptor beta chains derived from one specimen sequenced in a study of T cell changes during pregnancy in multiple sclerosis. Libraries were prepared by immunoSEQ multiplex PCR; TCRdb keeps only in-frame clonotypes and omits some of them. The repertoire holds approximately 59,000 clones, with around 93% as singletons. This material consisted of CD4+ T cells from peripheral blood mononuclear cells, taken before pregnancy. All receptors derive from a female donor with multiple sclerosis, enrolled in a pregnancy study.

This clone came up once. The chain uses TRBV7-3 and TRBJ2-2; 10 positions match TRBD2. After removal of 3 bases from V and 6 bases from J, the junction contained 4 bases not matched to a gene. The CDR3 runs to 15 residues. CDR1 is SGHTA, CDR2 FQGTGA, per germline. The CDR3 bases are TGTGCCAGCAGCTTTAGCGGGAGGTTAGCCGGGGAGCTGTTTTTT. The encoded protein is CASSFSGRLAGELFF.

The gene calls are TRBV7-2 and TRBJ1-2; 7 positions agree with TRBD1. The V and J ends lost 3 bases and 5 bases, in that order; junction bases with no gene match: 6. Germline assignment: CDR1 SGHTA and CDR2 FQGNSA. The CDR3 has 14 residues. CDR3 nucleotides: TGTGCCAGCAGCTTGGGTGACAGGGAGTATGGCTACACCTTC. This translates into CASSLGDREYGYTF.

The chain is built from TRBV27 and TRBJ2-7, with D possibly matching TRBD2 (6 bases). V was shortened by 2 bases and J by 6 bases, with 14 bases between the two germline ends. CDR3 length: 14 residues. CDR1 is MNHEY and CDR2 is SMNVEV in the germline V gene (reference sequence). The CDR3 nucleotides are TGTGCCAGCAGTTTAGGATCGGGAGTTGCCGAGCAGTACTTC. It specifies CASSLGSGVAEQYF.

The V call is TRBV9, the J call TRBJ2-7; 15 positions agree with TRBD2. CDR1 is SGDLS and CDR2 is YYNGEE in the germline V gene. Losses at the gene ends were 8 bases for V and 6 bases for J; bases not matched to a gene: 0. The CDR3 has 12 amino acids. The CDR3 here is CARGLAGGEQYF. In nucleotides, the CDR3 is TGTGCCAGGGGACTAGCGGGAGGCGAGCAGTACTTC.

This sequence joins TRBV29-1 and TRBJ2-7; 11 bases are a match to TRBD2. This CDR3 comprises 19 residues. With 4 bases clipped from V and 1 base from J, the junction kept 18 bases outside the gene matches. CDR1 and CDR2 (germline): SQVTM, ANQGSEA. For the CDR3, the DNA is TGCAGCGTTGCCGAAAACCTTGTCCCGGGACTAGCGGTTTCCTACGAGCAGTACTTC. Its protein is CSVAENLVPGLAVSYEQYF.

V and J are TRBV15 and TRBJ1-4; no firm D call. The CDR3 consists of 15 residues. CDR1 LNHNV and CDR2 YYDKDF come from the germline V gene (reference sequence). Trimming removed 0 bases from V and 3 bases from J, with 8 bases in between. The chain's CDR3 is CATSREGRSNEKLFF. DNA of the CDR3: TGTGCCACCAGCAGAGAGGGCAGATCTAATGAAAAACTGTTTTTT.

This rearrangement joins TRBV29-1 to TRBJ1-1, with TRBD1 as a possible D gene (6 bases). V was trimmed by 6 bases and J by 6 bases, leaving 17 bases between them. This CDR3 is built from 13 residues. CDR1 is SQVTM, CDR2 ANQGSEA, per germline. This CDR3 reads CSVRTAVFAEAFF. In DNA form, the CDR3 reads TGCAGCGTCCGGACAGCGGTGTTCGCTGAAGCTTTCTTT.

V and J are TRBV5-8 and TRBJ2-3, with 8 bases aligning to TRBD2. Germline CDR1 is SGHTS and CDR2 is YDEGEE. Unmatched junction bases numbered 12, after V lost 2 bases and J lost 7 bases. This CDR3 spans 16 amino acids. This CDR3 reads CASSLDLGLASHTQYF. CDR3 coding DNA: TGTGCCAGCAGCTTAGACCTCGGACTAGCATCGCATACGCAGTATTTT. Looking up the rest from reference TRBV5-8 and TRBJ2-3 gives the full variable domain: EAGVTQSPTHLIKTRGQQATLRCSPISGHTSVYWYQQALGLGLQFLLWYDEGEERNRGNFPPRFSGRQFPNYSSELNVNALELEDSALYLCASSLDLGLASHTQYFGPGTRLTVL.

The rearrangement uses TRBV2 and TRBJ1-3; no clear D gene. This CDR3 region has 15 residues. V was clipped by 6 bases and J by 0 bases, with 12 bases between them. Germline values: CDR1 SNHLY, CDR2 FYNNEI. The CDR3 reads CASSLQEHSGNTIYF. The DNA of the CDR3 is TGTGCCAGCAGCTTGCAGGAACACTCTGGAAACACCATATATTTT.

The rearrangement uses TRBV4-2 and TRBJ2-1; a possible D gene is TRBD1 (5 bases). V was clipped by 0 bases and J by 9 bases, with 12 bases between them. Germline V lookup: CDR1 LGHNA, CDR2 YNFKEQ. This CDR3 region has 14 residues. CDR3: CASSQERGLGEQFF. CDR3 DNA sequence: TGTGCCAGCAGCCAAGAAAGGGGCTTGGGTGAGCAGTTCTTC.

In nucleotides, the CDR3 is TGTGCCAGTAGTATTTTCTTCGCGAACACCGGGGAGCTGTTTTTT. Translated: CASSIFFANTGELFF. The chain links TRBV19 to TRBJ2-2; D unresolved. Trimming left V 3 bases short and J 0 bases short, with 8 bases between. The CDR3 contains 15 residues. The germline V gene has CDR1 LNHDA and CDR2 SQIVND (reference sequence).

This chain connects TRBV6-1 to TRBJ1-4; 9 nucleotides agree with TRBD1. The CDR3 spans 15 residues. V was clipped by 8 bases and J by 7 bases; unmatched bases: 11. Germline V gene sequence: CDR1 MNHNS, CDR2 SASEGT. The CDR3 sequence: CASGKTGTGFEKLFF. The CDR3 DNA reads as TGTGCCAGCGGTAAAACCGGGACAGGGTTTGAAAAACTGTTTTTT.

The chain recombines TRBV25-1 with TRBJ2-7; 8 bases align to TRBD2. Germline V lookup: CDR1 MGHDK, CDR2 SYGVNS. CDR3 length equals 15 residues. Germline trimming cut 7 bases from V and 0 bases from J; bases unmatched to any gene: 8. In DNA, the CDR3 is TGTGCCAGCATTCCAAGTAGCGGGAACTCCTACGAGCAGTACTTC. It specifies CASIPSSGNSYEQYF.

The chain joins TRBV4-2 to TRBJ2-7; TRBD1 matches 7 bases. The CDR3 has 13 amino acids. Trimming cost V 4 bases and J 5 bases; bases outside gene matches: 5. In germline, CDR1 is LGHNA, CDR2 YNFKEQ. CDR3 in amino acids: CASSPTGAHEQYF. The CDR3 coding sequence is TGTGCCAGCAGCCCCACAGGGGCCCACGAGCAGTACTTC.

The chain joins TRBV4-1 to TRBJ1-1; no clear D. The length of the CDR3 is 16 residues. From germline, CDR1 is MGHRA and CDR2 YSYEKL. Trimming stripped 2 bases from V and 2 bases from J, with 15 bases between. This CDR3 is CASSQPQKRGNTEAFF. The DNA of the CDR3 is TGCGCCAGCAGCCAACCCCAAAAGCGGGGTAACACTGAAGCTTTCTTT.

The CDR3 region is CASSQVEEGGEKLFF. CDR3 coding DNA: TGCGCCAGCAGCCAAGTTGAGGAAGGGGGCGAAAAACTGTTTTTT. The rearrangement uses TRBV4-3 and TRBJ1-4; 7 nucleotides match TRBD1. This CDR3 has 15 residues. Germline loops: CDR1 LGHNA, CDR2 YSLEER. Losses at the gene ends were 1 base for V and 8 bases for J; bases not matched to a gene: 7.

The chain joins TRBV15 to TRBJ1-3, with D possibly TRBD1 on 6 matching bases. This CDR3 region has 18 residues. CDR1 is LNHNV and CDR2 is YYDKDF in the germline V gene (reference sequence). The V end lost 2 bases, the J end lost 3 bases, and 20 bases lay between the germline ends. The CDR3: CATSRTLQTGTLGNTIYF. In DNA form, the CDR3 reads TGTGCCACCAGCAGAACCCTCCAGACAGGAACTCTTGGAAACACCATATATTTT.

The chain carries TRBV11-1 and TRBJ2-1; D gene unclear. Trimming removed 1 base at V and 6 bases at J, with 7 bases between. The CDR3 contains 13 residues. Germline assignment: CDR1 SGHAT and CDR2 FQDESV (reference sequence). CDR3 sequence: CASSLVRRNEQFF. CDR3 nucleotides: TGTGCCAGCAGCTTAGTGCGCCGCAATGAGCAGTTCTTC.

J is TRBJ2-7 and V is TRBV19; a possible D gene is TRBD2 (5 bases). Germline assignment: CDR1 LNHDA and CDR2 SQIVND (reference sequence). The CDR3 has 16 residues. V lost 1 base to trimming and J lost 6 bases, with 19 bases between them. The CDR3 DNA reads as TGTGCCAGTAGTATAGTATTCCCTCCCGGACTCTCCGAGCAGTACTTC. It codes for CASSIVFPPGLSEQYF.

The rearrangement uses TRBV27 and TRBJ1-3, with D possibly TRBD1 on 5 matching bases. The CDR3 consists of 15 residues. Germline lookup yields CDR1 MNHEY and CDR2 SMNVEV (reference sequence). V dropped 2 bases and J dropped 0 bases, with 8 bases sitting between them. CDR3 in amino acids: CASSLGGYSGNTIYF. The CDR3 region has the DNA TGTGCCAGCAGTTTAGGGGGGTACTCTGGAAACACCATATATTTT.

V is TRBV6-5 and J is TRBJ2-7, with D unresolved. The CDR3 extends over 15 amino acids. CDR1 is MNHEY and CDR2 is SVGAGI in the germline V gene. V was pared by 0 bases and J by 2 bases, with 11 bases between. The CDR3 protein is CASSYSYQVAYEQYF. CDR3 nucleotides: TGTGCCAGCAGTTACTCTTACCAGGTGGCCTACGAGCAGTACTTC.

This clone was picked up one time. This sequence joins TRBV6-5 and TRBJ1-1; a possible D gene is TRBD1 (5 bases). CDR3 length: 14 amino acids. Per germline, CDR1 MNHEY and CDR2 SVGAGI. V was pared by 7 bases and J by 7 bases, with 19 bases between. The CDR3 is CASTPRWGEREAFF. CDR3 DNA sequence: TGTGCCAGCACCCCCAGATGGGGGGAGCGTGAAGCTTTCTTT.

The J gene is TRBJ2-2, the V gene TRBV5-8; 7 bases align to TRBD1. This CDR3 is built from 15 residues. Germline V gene data show CDR1 as SGHTS and CDR2 as YDEGEE. The junction had 7 bases not matched to a gene; V was cut back by 3 bases and J by 5 bases. The chain's CDR3 is CASSWGQGETGELFF. The CDR3 DNA reads as TGTGCCAGCAGCTGGGGGCAGGGGGAAACCGGGGAGCTGTTTTTT.

V is TRBV4-1 and J is TRBJ2-7; D remains ambiguous. The germline V gene encodes CDR1 MGHRA and CDR2 YSYEKL. Trimming stripped 0 bases from V and 1 base from J, with 10 bases between. The length of the CDR3 is 15 residues. CDR3 nucleotides: TGCGCCAGCAGCCAAGATTTCGCCAGTTCCTACGAGCAGTACTTC. Translation gives CASSQDFASSYEQYF.

CDR3 sequence: CASRGRTSGDNEQFF. The CDR3 nucleotides are TGTGCCAGCAGGGGGAGGACTAGCGGCGACAATGAGCAGTTCTTC. The chain recombines TRBV28 with TRBJ2-1; 10 bases match TRBD2. The J segment lost 5 bases and the V segment lost 6 bases, leaving 7 bases of the junction unmatched. CDR3 size: 15 residues. Germline values: CDR1 MDHEN, CDR2 SYDVKM. Supplemented by reference TRBV28 and TRBJ2-1, the full variable domain reads DVKVTQSSRYLVKRTGEKVFLECVQDMDHENMFWYRQDPGLGLRLIYFSYDVKMKEKGDIPEGYSVSREKKERFSLILESASTNQTSMYLCASRGRTSGDNEQFFGPGTRLTVL.

The chain recombines TRBV28 with TRBJ2-1; 7 bases fit TRBD2. Germline V CDR1 and CDR2: MDHEN, SYDVKM. The CDR3 has 16 residues. The ends lost 8 bases at V and 2 bases at J; junction bases unmatched: 12. The DNA of the CDR3 is TGTGCCAGCCGATCGGGGGAGGGAGCACCCTACAATGAGCAGTTCTTC. It yields the protein CASRSGEGAPYNEQFF.

This chain uses TRBV9 with TRBJ1-1; TRBD1 is a possible D gene (5 bases). V was shortened by 4 bases and J by 3 bases, with 13 bases between the two germline ends. The CDR3 has 14 amino acids. CDR1 SGDLS and CDR2 YYNGEE come from the germline V gene. CDR3 DNA: TGTGCCAGCAGCACGACTTCGACAGACACTGAAGCTTTCTTT. This gives the protein CASSTTSTDTEAFF.